This T cell receptor (beta chain) is from a study of cytomegalovirus exposure and HLA in healthy donors. Overall study context: There were 350 to 400 genotyped donors. Of these, about 81% fell in the genetic ancestry cluster associated with self-reported Caucasian donors.

Study conclusions and caveats: CMV serostatus was the only recorded immune exposure for donors. Rare TCR sequences predominated, though certain public TCRs were found in many donors. An ancestry cluster, one associated with Asian ancestry, reportedly showed fewer N-insertions than the approximately 700-donor mean in a later analysis.

CDR3 length: 14 residues. The germline V gene has CDR1 LNHDA and CDR2 SQIVND (reference sequence). V lost 2 bases to trimming and J lost 5 bases, with 12 bases between them. Amplification used 60 Vbeta primers and 13 Jbeta primers. Sequencing used immunoSEQ multiplex PCR; TCRdb keeps in-frame clones, though not all of them. Of about 120,000 clones listed, roughly 80% are singletons. In the case of this clone: Its target is not known.

Source material: PBMCs. V gene TRBV19 combines with J gene TRBJ1-1; the D gene is possibly TRBD1 (6 bases). This sequence originates from a female donor in good health and CMV-seropositive. The CDR3 sequence is CASSIQQGETEAFF. CDR3 nucleotides: TGTGCCAGTAGTATACAACAGGGCGAAACTGAAGCTTTCTTT.